The T cell receptor (beta chain) described here comes from a study of beta chain features in type 1 diabetes. Sorting with CD45RO/CCR7/CD25/CD127/CD95/CD27 yielded naive, central memory, regulatory and stem-like memory CD4+ cells. Each sorted population was over 95% pure. Study conclusions and caveats: Short templates might get an advantage during PCR, and this would be equal in patients and controls.

On this clone itself: Its cognate antigen is unknown.

The sequenced template was cDNA made from the entire isolated RNA. The table came from immunoSEQ multiplex PCR; TCRdb's copy has only in-frame clones and leaves some out. The sample holds under 500,000 clones, roughly 30% seen once. This receptor was identified in a man aged 18 to 35 in good health. The material sequenced was naive CD4+ T cells from blood.

The CDR3 DNA reads TGTGCCTGGAGTATCCTGACTCCTGGGGCCAACGTCCTGACTTTC. Protein: CAWSILTPGANVLTF. This rearrangement joins TRBV30 to TRBJ2-6; D is unclear. From germline, CDR1 is GTSNPN and CDR2 SVGIG (reference sequence). The length of the CDR3 is 15 residues. Trimming shortened V by 2 bases and J by 2 bases, and 10 bases separated the two germline ends.